This TCR beta chain was obtained from a study of cytomegalovirus exposure and HLA in healthy donors listed by TCRdb under 2017. Study-level background: A later analysis indicated that the 130 or so validation repertoires were generated on the platform also employed for the approximately 700 repertoires of the first cohort. The study aimed to test whether cataloging public T cell receptors could reveal signatures of past pathogen exposure. Along with the roughly 670-subject first cohort, a separate validation cohort of over a hundred different subjects was used. The study combined high-throughput TCR immunosequencing, statistical association of individual TCRs with disease status, and machine learning to predict cytomegalovirus infection status.

Regarding this clone: Its antigen is unknown. One base away there is no much larger clone; base qualities are not given.

The research as a whole found: The authors suggested that the approach could potentially be generalized to other disease states and immunological phenotypes. A later analysis lacked HLA typing for the validation cohort, so it scored co-occurrence in that cohort across all 110 or so repertoires. Across donors, most TCR sequences were observed very rarely, whereas some public TCRs were present in many individuals. The classifier was reported to diagnose cytomegalovirus status with high specificity and sensitivity in both the original cohort and the validation cohort. In vitro tests confirmed that a few of the cytomegalovirus-associated TCR beta chains recognize cytomegalovirus antigens. Subsequent analysis determined that TCRs grouped into clusters in the first cohort also showed a tendency toward co-occurrence across the 120 validation repertoires, and approximately 94% of cluster scores exceeded 0. The study listed 150 to 200 TCR beta chains as associated with cytomegalovirus.

The donors were included in the validation cohort of 100 to 150 subjects, a group kept apart from the 666-subject first cohort. V and J lose 3 bases and 3 bases, and a span of 11 bases separates them. From its cysteine to its phenylalanine, the CDR3 spans 14 amino acids. CDR3 DNA is the only sequence kept; it has 42 bases, read in frame from the first base. Based on the germline V gene, the CDR1 and CDR2 sequences are ENHRY and SYGVKD. To prepare the library, the immunoSEQ multiplex PCR assay was applied. As for the authors' bioinformatics: To diagnose cytomegalovirus status from the catalog of TCR beta chain sequences, a statistical classification framework was built. TCRdb holds this immuneACCESS table with in-frame rearrangements only. Some clones are missing; in checked studies, unresolved V genes explain under half, and the rest has no known cause. That table gives V, J and clone size, and the DNA gave D and trimming. This sample lists 100,000 to 150,000 clones; nearly 90% were detected once. Around 1.2% of the sample rests with the top ten.

This receptor was obtained from a woman younger than 30 in good health and CMV-seronegative. The sample consisted of PBMCs. The sequence links TRBV10-3 to TRBJ2-5; the D gene is not confidently resolved. The CDR3 sequence is CAISEPGLEETQYF. The sequenced DNA is TGTGCCATCAGTGAACCCGGGTTAGAAGAGACCCAGTACTTC.